The sequence of this TCR beta chain was determined in a study of T cells in Graves' hyperthyroidism and ophthalmopathy. With V trimmed by 7 bases and J by 7 bases, 5 bases remained unmatched. Per germline, CDR1 MNHNS and CDR2 SASEGT. CDR3 length: 15 residues. Regions amplified from RNA transcripts were the TCR beta CDR3 regions. An initial round of RT-PCR targeting the TCR CDR3 relied on the HTBI primer set. Via MiXCR, TCRdb re-called the multiplex PCR reads, giving one row per CDR3 protein. The sample lists 450,000 to 700,000 distinct CDR3 sequences, 35% to 55% occurring once. V gene TRBV6-1 combines with J gene TRBJ1-6; 12 bases are a match to TRBD1. The sequence was collected from a woman under 30 with Graves' hyperthyroidism. Sequenced sample: peripheral blood or thyroid tissue (not recorded which). The CDR3 coding sequence is TGTGCCAGCACCGGGACAGGGGGCCGAAATTCACCCCTCCACTTT. Translated: CASTGTGGRNSPLHF.